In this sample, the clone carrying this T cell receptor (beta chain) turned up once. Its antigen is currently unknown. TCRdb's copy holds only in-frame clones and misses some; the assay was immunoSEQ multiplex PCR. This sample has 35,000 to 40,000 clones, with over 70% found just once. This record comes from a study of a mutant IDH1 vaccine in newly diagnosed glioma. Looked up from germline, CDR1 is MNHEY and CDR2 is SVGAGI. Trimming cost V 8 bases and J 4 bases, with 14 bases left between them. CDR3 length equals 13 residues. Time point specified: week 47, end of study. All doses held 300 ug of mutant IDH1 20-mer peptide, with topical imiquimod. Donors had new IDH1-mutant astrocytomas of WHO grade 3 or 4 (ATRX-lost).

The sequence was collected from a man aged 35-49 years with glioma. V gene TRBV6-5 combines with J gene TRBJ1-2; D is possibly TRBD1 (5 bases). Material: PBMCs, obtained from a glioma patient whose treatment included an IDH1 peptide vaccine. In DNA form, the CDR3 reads TGTGCCAGCTGCGGAGGGACTCTCTATGGCTACACCTTC. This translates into CASCGGTLYGYTF.